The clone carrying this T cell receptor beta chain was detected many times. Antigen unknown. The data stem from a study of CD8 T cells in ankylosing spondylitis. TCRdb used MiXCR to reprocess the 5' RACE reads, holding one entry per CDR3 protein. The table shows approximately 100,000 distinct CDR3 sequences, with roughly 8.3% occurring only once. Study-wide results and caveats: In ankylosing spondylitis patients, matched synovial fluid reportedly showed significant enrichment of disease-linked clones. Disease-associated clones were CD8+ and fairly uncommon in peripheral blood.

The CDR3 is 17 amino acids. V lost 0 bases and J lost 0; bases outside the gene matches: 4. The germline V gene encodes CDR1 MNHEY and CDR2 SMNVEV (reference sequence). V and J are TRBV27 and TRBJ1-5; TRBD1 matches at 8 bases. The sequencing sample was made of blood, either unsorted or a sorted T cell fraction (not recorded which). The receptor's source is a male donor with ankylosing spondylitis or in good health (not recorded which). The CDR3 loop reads CASSLSGDRGSNQPQHF. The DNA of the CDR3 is TGTGCCAGCAGTTTATCTGGTGACAGGGGTAGCAATCAGCCCCAGCATTTT.